This record concerns one TCR beta chain sequence. Its matching antigen is unknown. This CDR3 is also generated by other DNA sequences in the sample. CD45RO-negative, CCR7-positively selected cells formed the naive CD8 fraction, excluding terminally differentiated effector memory CD45RA+ cells. Nashville, Tennessee was home to all donors, each a Caucasian adult. The CDR3 spans 11 residues. The V and J ends lost 7 bases and 5 bases respectively, with 7 bases between them. Germline V lookup: CDR1 SGDLS, CDR2 YYNGEE. The data are from a study of shared clonotypes between healthy human individuals. About the research overall: There were three CD4 naive, three CD4 memory, two CD8 naive and one CD8 memory plates per donor. Study-wide points: At large depth, rarefaction still showed sorted-subset sequencing to be incomplete.

Sequencing used immunoSEQ multiplex PCR; TCRdb keeps in-frame clones, though not all of them. The repertoire holds about 2,100,000 clones, with approximately 94% as singletons. This clonotype was obtained from a man aged 18-30 years in good health. Some clones in this sample may be carry-over from other donors' samples. The V call is TRBV9, the J call TRBJ2-1, with D perhaps matching TRBD2 (5 bases). Sequencing was carried out using naive CD8+ T cells from PBMCs. The CDR3 spells CASGSNNEQFF. The CDR3 DNA reads as TGTGCCAGCGGGAGTAACAATGAGCAGTTCTTC.